Below, 13 T cell receptor beta chains from the same sample are listed, as sequenced in a study of blood T cells in healthy people across ages. The authors ran a second PCR of 7 to 11 cycles using a sample-barcoded 5' primer and a J-beta primer mix. Using its own MiXCR run on the 5' RACE reads, TCRdb lists one record per CDR3 protein. The sample lists about 810,000 distinct CDR3 sequences, around 36% seen once, with 10% to 15% in the top ten. The specimen sequenced was blood. These receptor sequences come from a man aged 18 to 29 in good health.

This clonotype was recorded at least ten times. This chain uses TRBV27 with TRBJ2-1; D assignment may be TRBD1 or TRBD2 (5 bases each). The length of the CDR3 is 16 residues. The germline gives CDR1 MNHEY, CDR2 SMNVEV (reference sequence). V lost 8 bases to trimming and J lost 0 bases, with 17 bases between them. The CDR3 is CASLPRAGNSYNEQFF. The CDR3 DNA reads TGTGCCAGCCTGCCGCGGGCAGGGAACTCCTACAATGAGCAGTTCTTC.

This clonotype was detected a few times. The V gene is TRBV5-1, the J gene TRBJ2-3; D gene unclear. Germline values: CDR1 SGHRS, CDR2 YFSETQ. The CDR3 loop spans 13 amino acids. Between the trimmed V and J ends, which lost 5 bases and 2 bases, there was a span of 9 bases. The CDR3 bases are TGCGCCAGCAGTCCTACCATCACAGATACGCAGTATTTT. It yields the protein CASSPTITDTQYF. The entire variable domain, with the rest obtained from reference TRBV5-1 and TRBJ2-3, is as follows: KAGVTQTPRYLIKTRGQQVTLSCSPISGHRSVSWYQQTPGQGLQFLFEYFSETQRNKGNFPGRFSGRQFSNSRSEMNVSTLELGDSALYLCASSPTITDTQYFGPGTRLTVL.

V is TRBV7-9 and J is TRBJ2-7; no definite D call. CDR1 and CDR2 (germline): SEHNR, FQNEAQ (reference sequence). Deletions cut 2 bases from V and 4 bases from J, with 9 bases between. This CDR3 spans 13 amino acids. CDR3 in DNA: TGTGCCAGCAGCTTAACATTGGGGTACGAGCAGTACTTC. Residues: CASSLTLGYEQYF.

The chain employs TRBV18 and TRBJ2-1; D not certain. Germline V CDR1 and CDR2: KGHSH, LQKENI. V was cut by 0 bases and J by 6 bases, with 15 bases left in between. The length of the CDR3 is 16 residues. The CDR3 is CASSPPLGRTLNEQFF. The DNA of the CDR3 is TGTGCCAGCTCACCACCGTTGGGTAGAACCCTCAATGAGCAGTTCTTC.

The rearrangement uses TRBV2 and TRBJ2-1; 7 nucleotides align to TRBD1. Gene TRBJ2-7 matches the end of the DNA better, so the J call may be wrong. The V gene's germline CDR1 is SNHLY and CDR2 FYNNEI. This CDR3 comprises 13 residues. The CDR3 here is CASLTGSNNEQYF. The CDR3 coding sequence is TGTGCCAGCCTGACAGGGAGCAACAATGAGCAGTACTTC.

The CDR3 loop reads CASSQIPPTGLFSGANVLTF. The CDR3 DNA sequence: TGCGCCAGCAGCCAGATCCCCCCGACAGGGCTATTTTCAGGGGCCAACGTCCTGACTTTC. V and J are TRBV4-1 and TRBJ2-6; the match to TRBD1 covers 7 bases. This CDR3 has 20 amino acids. The trim removed 3 bases at V and 4 bases at J, leaving 18 bases unmatched. CDR1 is MGHRA and CDR2 is YSYEKL in the germline V gene.

The J gene is TRBJ2-1, the V gene TRBV7-2; 8 bases align to TRBD2. CDR3 length: 15 amino acids. Losses at the gene ends were 1 base for V and 9 bases for J; bases not matched to a gene: 8. Germline V CDR1 and CDR2: SGHTA, FQGNSA. The CDR3 here is CASSLDRGGLGEQFF. The CDR3 DNA follows: TGTGCCAGCAGCTTAGATCGGGGGGGGCTGGGTGAGCAGTTCTTC.

There are a few counts of this clonotype. The gene calls are TRBV4-2 and TRBJ2-3, with D tentatively TRBD2 (6 bases). The V gene's germline CDR1 is LGHNA and CDR2 YNFKEQ. V was clipped by 0 bases and J by 0 bases, with 10 bases between them. The CDR3 is 16 amino acids. CDR3 sequence: CASSQEGGESTDTQYF. CDR3 nucleotides: TGTGCCAGCAGCCAAGAGGGCGGGGAGAGCACAGATACGCAGTATTTT.

In this sample, this clonotype turned up a few times. The J gene is TRBJ2-5, the V gene TRBV5-4; perhaps TRBD2 as D (5 bases). Trimming removed 4 bases at V and 3 bases at J, with 13 bases between. Germline V gene lookup returns CDR1 SGHNT and CDR2 YYREEE (reference sequence). This CDR3 region has 14 residues. The CDR3 is CASSIGREEETQYF. In DNA, the CDR3 is TGTGCCAGCAGCATAGGACGGGAAGAAGAGACCCAGTACTTC.

This clonotype was observed a handful of times. The chain has TRBV5-1 and TRBJ1-6; 9 nucleotides align to TRBD1. The length of the CDR3 is 15 residues. CDR1 is SGHRS, CDR2 YFSETQ, per germline. With V trimmed by 1 base and J by 9 bases, 5 bases remained unmatched. The CDR3 region is CASSLTQDRGSPLHF. The CDR3 DNA reads as TGCGCCAGCAGCTTGACCCAGGACAGGGGTTCACCCCTCCACTTT.

This clonotype was seen only a few times. The chain uses TRBV12-3 or TRBV12-4 and TRBJ1-2; D gene ambiguous. This CDR3 is built from 15 residues. The V and J ends lost 3 bases and 0 bases respectively, with 11 bases between them. CDR3 nucleotides: TGTGCCAGCAGTTTGGGGAACAGACCTAACTATGGCTACACCTTC. Protein product: CASSLGNRPNYGYTF.

This clonotype was picked up a small number of times. The V and J genes are TRBV3-1 and TRBJ2-1; D remains unclear. Trimming took off 0 bases at V and 0 bases at J, with 15 bases between the two ends. Germline CDR1 LGHDT, CDR2 YNNKEL (reference sequence). This CDR3 has 18 amino acids. In DNA, the CDR3 is TGTGCCAGCAGCCAAGATTTTAGGGCCGCAAGCTCCTACAATGAGCAGTTCTTC. It codes for CASSQDFRAASSYNEQFF.

This clonotype was recorded once. The chain recombines TRBV6-2 or TRBV6-3 with TRBJ2-1; D is possibly TRBD1 (5 bases). Trimming shortened V by 10 bases and J by 4 bases, and 11 bases separated the two germline ends. The CDR3 runs 12 residues. CDR1 MNHEY and CDR2 SVGEGT come from the germline V gene. In DNA, the CDR3 is TGTGCCACACAGGAGAATTACAATGAGCAGTTCTTC. Translation gives CATQENYNEQFF.